A single sample is the source of the 21 T cell receptor beta chains below, sequenced in a study of blood T cell repertoires in COVID-19. Sequencing used immunoSEQ multiplex PCR; TCRdb keeps in-frame clones, though not all of them. The sample includes around 230,000 clones, about 79% of them seen just once. Sequenced sample: peripheral blood. These receptors were taken from a woman aged 80 or over with acute or convalescent COVID-19.

The J gene is TRBJ1-5, the V gene TRBV11-2; the D gene is possibly TRBD1 (5 bases). CDR1 and CDR2 (germline): SGHAT, FQNNGV. The CDR3 length is 16 residues. V lost 5 bases, J lost 5 bases, and 19 bases lay in between. The CDR3 reads CASSRIGQGADQPQHF. In DNA, the CDR3 is TGTGCCAGCAGCCGAATCGGACAAGGGGCCGATCAGCCCCAGCATTTT.

This sequence joins TRBV19 and TRBJ1-4, with TRBD1 as a possible D gene (6 bases). V was cut by 5 bases and J by 8 bases, with 18 bases left in between. The CDR3 has 15 amino acids. CDR1 and CDR2 from the germline V gene are LNHDA and SQIVND (reference sequence). CDR3 sequence: CASSPRANQGEKLFF. The DNA for the CDR3 is TGTGCCAGTAGTCCCCGGGCCAACCAGGGGGAAAAACTGTTTTTT.

The chain has TRBV19 and TRBJ2-2, with 9 bases identical to TRBD2. CDR1 is LNHDA, CDR2 SQIVND, per germline (reference sequence). Unmatched junction bases numbered 8, after V lost 5 bases and J lost 1 base. This CDR3 has 17 amino acids. The CDR3 reads CASSQSSGGLNTGELFF. CDR3 DNA: TGTGCCAGTAGTCAGAGTAGCGGGGGCCTGAACACCGGGGAGCTGTTTTTT.

The chain uses TRBV9 and TRBJ1-6, with D perhaps TRBD1 (6 bases). Between the trimmed V and J ends, which lost 0 bases and 7 bases, there was a span of 11 bases. This CDR3 is built from 15 residues. In germline, CDR1 is SGDLS, CDR2 YYNGEE. CDR3 in amino acids: CASSVEGGLNSPLHF. The CDR3 region has the DNA TGTGCCAGCAGCGTAGAGGGGGGGCTGAATTCACCCCTCCACTTT.

The chain joins TRBV12-3 or TRBV12-4 to TRBJ1-1; TRBD1 matches at 8 bases. This CDR3 has 13 residues. Unmatched junction bases numbered 4, after V lost 5 bases and J lost 5 bases. The CDR3 sequence is CASSDRGVTEAFF. In DNA, the CDR3 is TGTGCCAGCAGTGACAGGGGAGTTACTGAAGCTTTCTTT.

The rearrangement uses TRBV28 and TRBJ1-5; no clear D gene. Between the trimmed V and J ends, which lost 8 bases and 9 bases, there was a span of 26 bases. Germline V gives CDR1 MDHEN, CDR2 SYDVKM. The CDR3 loop spans 16 amino acids. For the CDR3, the DNA is TGTGCCAGCCCCCCCGCCGACGGGTGGCCTCACCGGCCCCAGCATTTT. As protein: CASPPADGWPHRPQHF.

V usage is TRBV30 and J usage is TRBJ1-3; D perhaps matches TRBD1 (6 bases). The CDR3 runs 13 residues. CDR1 and CDR2 from the germline V gene are GTSNPN and SVGIG (reference sequence). V dropped 7 bases and J dropped 0 bases, with 10 bases sitting between them. This CDR3 is CASDRSSGNTIYF. The CDR3 bases are TGTGCCTCCGACAGGAGCTCTGGAAACACCATATATTTT.

This sequence joins TRBV5-4 and TRBJ2-3; unclear D gene. This CDR3 is 14 amino acids long. The V gene lost 0 bases and the J gene lost 0 bases, with 5 bases spanning the gap. Germline values: CDR1 SGHNT, CDR2 YYREEE (reference sequence). The DNA for the CDR3 is TGTGCCAGCAGCTTGGGAGCAAGCACAGATACGCAGTATTTT. It yields the protein CASSLGASTDTQYF.

In regard to this clone: An end of the junction does not agree with germline; a read error may underlie this. The sample carries other DNA sequences with the same CDR3. CDR3 residues: CASSQDRANSPLHF. CDR3 bases: TGTGCCAGCAGTCAAGACAGGGCAAATTCACCCCTCCACTTT. The chain combines TRBV3-1 (or the pseudogene TRBV3-2) with TRBJ1-6, with 7 bases matching TRBD1. Germline V gene data show CDR1 as LGHDT and CDR2 as YNNKEL (reference sequence). The CDR3 length is 14 residues.

The V gene is TRBV7-2, the J gene TRBJ2-6, with TRBD1 as a possible D gene (6 bases). Trimming removed 6 bases at V and 2 bases at J, with 8 bases between. Germline CDR1 and CDR2: SGHTA and FQGNSA. The CDR3 spans 14 residues. The CDR3 reads CASRQGAGANVLTF. Here the CDR3 DNA reads TGTGCCAGCAGACAGGGTGCTGGGGCCAACGTCCTGACTTTC. Variable domain in full (rest from reference TRBV7-2 and TRBJ2-6): GAGVSQSPSNKVTEKGKDVELRCDPISGHTALYWYRQSLGQGLEFLIYFQGNSAPDKSGLPSDRFSAERTGGSVSTLTIQRTQQEDSAVYLCASRQGAGANVLTFGAGSRLTVL.

The chain uses TRBV10-2 and TRBJ1-5, with 7 positions matching TRBD1. The junction had 11 bases not matched to a gene; V was cut back by 4 bases and J by 5 bases. This CDR3 contains 16 residues. Germline CDR1 and CDR2: WSHSY and SAAADI. CDR3 region: CASSGAEGQSYQPQHF. The CDR3 DNA is TGCGCCAGCAGTGGGGCGGAGGGACAGTCTTATCAGCCCCAGCATTTT.

The CDR3 protein is CASRSGGANTGELFF. CDR3 coding DNA: TGTGCCAGCCGTTCAGGGGGTGCGAACACCGGGGAGCTGTTTTTT. J is TRBJ2-2 and V is TRBV9; 7 bases are a match to TRBD1. The CDR3 spans 15 residues. CDR1 and CDR2 (germline): SGDLS, YYNGEE. The trim removed 7 bases at V and 0 bases at J, leaving 6 bases unmatched.

V usage is TRBV29-1 and J usage is TRBJ2-2, with D perhaps matching TRBD1 (5 bases). The V end lost 6 bases, the J end lost 6 bases, and 14 bases lay between the germline ends. From germline, CDR1 is SQVTM and CDR2 ANQGSEA. The CDR3 sequence is 13 residues long. The CDR3 DNA is TGCAGCGTCGCTTGGACACCATCCGGGGAGCTGTTTTTT. Its translation is CSVAWTPSGELFF.

This chain uses TRBV5-1 with TRBJ2-3; TRBD1 matches 10 bases. Germline V gives CDR1 SGHRS, CDR2 YFSETQ. This CDR3 contains 16 residues. V shed 0 bases and J 5 bases; nucleotides not matched to a gene: 6. In nucleotides, the CDR3 is TGCGCCAGCAGCTTGGTGCCCGACAGGGGGCAAGATACGCAGTATTTT. It codes for CASSLVPDRGQDTQYF.

This clone has a single count. This rearrangement joins TRBV5-1 to TRBJ2-1, with TRBD1 as a possible D gene (6 bases). Germline V CDR1 and CDR2: SGHRS, YFSETQ. CDR3 size: 13 residues. V was cut by 0 bases and J by 7 bases, with 8 bases left in between. CDR3: CASSLAQGNEQFF. CDR3 nucleotides: TGCGCCAGCAGCTTGGCCCAGGGGAATGAGCAGTTCTTC.

This clone was picked up one time. The CDR3 loop reads CASSPRGALSSTDTQYF. Here the CDR3 DNA reads TGTGCCAGCAGCCCCCGGGGGGCGCTCTCCAGCACAGATACGCAGTATTTT. The chain combines TRBV3-1 (or the pseudogene TRBV3-2) with TRBJ2-3; D perhaps matches TRBD2 (7 bases). The germline V and J ends were trimmed by 4 bases and 0 bases, with 17 bases remaining between them. The CDR3 loop spans 17 amino acids. Looked up from germline, CDR1 is LGHDT and CDR2 is YNNKEL (reference sequence).

This clone showed up many times. V gene TRBV18 combines with J gene TRBJ2-1; TRBD1 aligns across 8 bases. This CDR3 region has 16 residues. The germline V gene encodes CDR1 KGHSH and CDR2 LQKENI. The J segment lost 5 bases and the V segment lost 3 bases, leaving 9 bases of the junction unmatched. The CDR3 nucleotides are TGTGCCAGCTCACCTTATACAGGGGGAGTGAACAATGAGCAGTTCTTC. Translated, it gives CASSPYTGGVNNEQFF.

This chain uses TRBV4-1 with TRBJ1-6; 7 positions match TRBD1. Germline V gene data show CDR1 as MGHRA and CDR2 as YSYEKL. The V gene end was trimmed by 2 bases and the J gene end by 3 bases; junction bases not matched to a gene: 4. The CDR3 runs to 16 residues. CDR3 in amino acids: CASSQTTGIYNSPLHF. The CDR3 bases are TGCGCCAGCAGCCAAACGACAGGGATCTATAATTCACCCCTCCACTTT.

The chain has TRBV15 and TRBJ2-7; a weak D match, TRBD1 (6 bases). CDR1 is LNHNV and CDR2 is YYDKDF in the germline V gene (reference sequence). Between the trimmed V and J ends, which lost 4 bases and 3 bases, there was a span of 16 bases. The CDR3 sequence is 15 residues long. The CDR3 coding sequence is TGTGCCACCAGCATCCACCCCGGGACAAACTACGAGCAGTACTTC. It yields the protein CATSIHPGTNYEQYF.

This clone was seen a few times. V usage is TRBV18 and J usage is TRBJ2-3, with 7 bases fitting TRBD2. This CDR3 contains 19 residues. The germline V gene has CDR1 KGHSH and CDR2 LQKENI. V was pared by 4 bases and J by 4 bases, with 20 bases of the junction left unmatched. CDR3 nucleotide sequence: TGTGCCAGCTCACTCTCGGCGGCCCTCGCGGCGGGGGAAGCAGATACGCAGTATTTT. This sequence encodes CASSLSAALAAGEADTQYF.

This clone was observed a single time. The chain links TRBV18 to TRBJ2-2; 8 nucleotides align to TRBD1. The CDR3 is 16 amino acids. V shed 3 bases, J shed 2 bases, and the junction held 5 bases outside the gene matches. The germline CDR1 and CDR2 sequences are KGHSH and LQKENI. The CDR3 coding sequence is TGTGCCAGCTCACCGTCAGGGGGCCTCAACACCGGGGAGCTGTTTTTT. The encoded protein is CASSPSGGLNTGELFF.